This T cell receptor beta chain was identified during a study of blood T cell repertoires in COVID-19. Authors' processing steps: Estimates of nucleated cell counts were drawn from the amplification of reference gene primers. The data were produced by immunoSEQ multiplex PCR, yet TCRdb's version contains in-frame clones alone and is incomplete. Clone size and the V and J calls come from that table; the DNA yielded D and trimming. The table shows around 67,000 clones, with around 90% occurring only once. Germline CDR1 and CDR2: KGHDR and SFDVKD. With 4 bases removed from V and 0 bases from J, the gap between germline ends came to 6 bases. The CDR3 loop spans 13 amino acids.

Material: peripheral blood. This TCR was sampled from a woman older than 75 with active or convalescent COVID-19. The chain employs TRBV24-1 and TRBJ2-7; D remains ambiguous. CDR3 loop: CATSDPSSYEQYF. The CDR3 bases are TGTGCCACCAGTGACCCGAGCTCCTACGAGCAGTACTTC.